Following are 19 T cell receptor beta chains from one sample sequenced in a study of blood T cells in healthy people across ages. Primed by a sample-barcoded 5' primer and a J-beta primer mix, a second PCR proceeded for roughly 6 to 12 cycles. Each CDR3 protein gets one entry after TCRdb re-called the 5' RACE reads with MiXCR. In the table there are around 1,600,000 distinct CDR3 sequences, 42% of which are singletons. The source material was blood. The receptors originated from a woman in her late teens or twenties in good health.

V usage is TRBV5-1 and J usage is TRBJ2-7, with D unresolved. CDR1 and CDR2 (germline): SGHRS, YFSETQ. V was clipped by 0 bases and J by 0 bases, with 10 bases between them. CDR3 size: 15 residues. Here the CDR3 DNA reads TGCGCCAGCAGCTTGGGGCGGAACCCCTCCTACGAGCAGTACTTC. Amino acid sequence: CASSLGRNPSYEQYF.

V usage is TRBV6-2 or TRBV6-3 and J usage is TRBJ2-7; the match to TRBD2 covers 7 bases. Germline V lookup: CDR1 MNHEY, CDR2 SVGEGT. The V and J ends lost 6 bases and 4 bases, in that order; junction bases with no gene match: 21. CDR3 length equals 18 residues. The DNA for the CDR3 is TGTGCCAGCAGAACTCGTCCGGGCAGCGGGAAATCGCGTTACGAGCAGTACTTC. It is translated as CASRTRPGSGKSRYEQYF.

In its sample, this clonotype was seen a few times. The gene calls are TRBV6-6 and TRBJ1-2, with no clear D. The CDR3 is 14 amino acids. Per the germline V gene, CDR1 is MNHNY and CDR2 is SVGAGI (reference sequence). V dropped 2 bases and J dropped 4 bases, with 11 bases sitting between them. CDR3: CASSYVGRSYGYTF. The CDR3 DNA follows: TGTGCCAGCAGTTACGTGGGCAGGAGCTATGGCTACACCTTC.

V gene TRBV7-9 combines with J gene TRBJ1-4; D is unclear. Germline V CDR1 and CDR2: SEHNR, FQNEAQ (reference sequence). V was pared by 4 bases and J by 8 bases, with 8 bases between. The CDR3 is 12 residues long. CDR3 sequence (DNA): TGTGCCAGCAGCTCAATTCCCGAAAAACTGTTTTTT. It encodes CASSSIPEKLFF.

This clonotype was counted a few times. V usage is TRBV7-3 and J usage is TRBJ2-1, with 7 bases aligning to TRBD2. The CDR3 loop spans 15 amino acids. Unmatched junction bases numbered 6, after V lost 2 bases and J lost 5 bases. Per the germline V gene, CDR1 is SGHTA and CDR2 is FQGTGA. For the CDR3, the DNA is TGTGCCAGCAGCTTACATGCGGGAGACCACAATGAGCAGTTCTTC. This translates into CASSLHAGDHNEQFF.

The CDR3 bases are TGTGCCAGCAGCCCCTACTTGCGGCTCACAGATACGCAGTATTTT. It encodes CASSPYLRLTDTQYF. The chain couples TRBV7-9 to TRBJ2-3; unclear D gene. The CDR3 length is 15 residues. Deletions cut 5 bases from V and 2 bases from J, with 14 bases between. Germline CDR1 SEHNR, CDR2 FQNEAQ (reference sequence).

In its sample, this clonotype was seen many times. The chain is built from TRBV29-1 and TRBJ2-5; perhaps TRBD2 as D (6 bases). The V and J ends lost 1 base and 5 bases respectively, with 11 bases between them. CDR1 and CDR2 (germline): SQVTM, ANQGSEA. The CDR3 has 13 amino acids. The CDR3 region is CSVEVSGRETQYF. The CDR3 DNA reads TGCAGCGTTGAAGTTTCAGGGAGGGAGACCCAGTACTTC. Full variable domain (missing parts from reference TRBV29-1 and TRBJ2-5): SAVISQKPSRDICQRGTSLTIQCQVDSQVTMMFWYRQQPGQSLTLIATANQGSEATYESGFVIDKFPISRPNLTFSTLTVSNMSPEDSSIYLCSVEVSGRETQYFGPGTRLLVL.

This clonotype occurred a few times. The rearrangement joins TRBV7-2 to TRBJ1-1, with D hard to call. The CDR3 is 15 residues long. CDR1 SGHTA and CDR2 FQGNSA come from the germline V gene. The V and J ends lost 1 base and 3 bases respectively, with 12 bases between them. The CDR3 coding sequence is TGTGCCAGCAGCTTAGTAGTCTTTGGGGACACTGAAGCTTTCTTT. As protein: CASSLVVFGDTEAFF. The complete variable domain, with remaining parts taken from reference TRBV7-2 and TRBJ1-1, reads GAGVSQSPSNKVTEKGKDVELRCDPISGHTALYWYRQSLGQGLEFLIYFQGNSAPDKSGLPSDRFSAERTGGSVSTLTIQRTQQEDSAVYLCASSLVVFGDTEAFFGQGTRLTVV.

The chain recombines TRBV4-3 with TRBJ2-1, with D maybe TRBD2 (5 bases). V was shortened by 1 base and J by 13 bases, with 26 bases between the two germline ends. Germline V gene sequence: CDR1 LGHNA, CDR2 YSLEER. The length of the CDR3 is 17 residues. CDR3 residues: CASSQAVRGNGRETQFF. Written as DNA, the CDR3 is TGCGCCAGCAGCCAAGCGGTACGGGGAAACGGAAGAGAGACCCAGTTCTTC.

Comments on this clonotype: Being one base from a much bigger clone, this may be a read error. CDR3 coding DNA: TGCACCAGCAGCCGGGTACTAAGCTCCTACAATGAGCAGTTCTTC. Its protein is CTSSRVLSSYNEQFF. The V call is TRBV5-1, the J call TRBJ2-1; D uncertain. Germline-derived CDR1 and CDR2 are SGHRS and YFSETQ. The CDR3 spans 15 residues.

This clonotype was counted a single time. This chain links TRBV5-1 with TRBJ2-2, with TRBD2 identical over 13 bases. V shed 1 base, J shed 6 bases, and the junction held 3 bases outside the gene matches. The CDR3 runs to 16 residues. The V gene's germline CDR1 is SGHRS and CDR2 YFSETQ. As DNA, the CDR3 is TGCGCCAGCAGCTTGACTAGCGGGGGGGCCGCCGGGGAGCTGTTTTTT. Translating gives CASSLTSGGAAGELFF.

The chain recombines TRBV9 with TRBJ2-2, with a possible D match to TRBD2 (6 bases). V shed 2 bases and J shed 6 bases, with 11 bases lying between them. The CDR3 consists of 14 residues. CDR1 SGDLS and CDR2 YYNGEE come from the germline V gene. The CDR3 protein is CASSVYGGSGELFF. The CDR3 nucleotides are TGTGCCAGCAGCGTTTACGGGGGTTCCGGGGAGCTGTTTTTT.

Concerning this clonotype itself: A read error may explain this, as a much larger clone is one base away. The chain is built from TRBV5-1 and TRBJ1-5, with D unclear. The CDR3 loop spans 11 amino acids. The germline CDR1 and CDR2 sequences are SGHRS and YFSETQ. Trimming shortened V by 10 bases and J by 5 bases, and 10 bases separated the two germline ends. CDR3 amino acids: CACLLYQPQHF. In DNA, the CDR3 is TGCGCCTGCCTACTCTATCAGCCCCAGCATTTT.

The V gene is TRBV7-6, the J gene TRBJ1-1; D call uncertain. The germline V gene encodes CDR1 SGHVS and CDR2 FNYEAQ. V shed 4 bases and J shed 0 bases, with 15 bases lying between them. This CDR3 contains 16 residues. The CDR3 loop reads CASSSGLKGLNTEAFF. CDR3 nucleotide sequence: TGTGCCAGCAGCTCCGGACTGAAGGGCTTGAACACTGAAGCTTTCTTT. The whole variable domain, filled in from reference TRBV7-6 and TRBJ1-1, reads GAGVSQSPRYKVTKRGQDVALRCDPISGHVSLYWYRQALGQGPEFLTYFNYEAQQDKSGLPNDRFSAERPEGSISTLTIQRTEQRDSAMYRCASSSGLKGLNTEAFFGQGTRLTVV.

The rearrangement links TRBV30 to TRBJ1-1; D ambiguous. Germline CDR1 GTSNPN, CDR2 SVGIG (reference sequence). This CDR3 has 11 residues. V lost 3 bases, J lost 7 bases, and 9 bases lay in between. Here the CDR3 DNA reads TGTGCCTGGAGCTCTGCCGGTGAAGCTTTCTTT. It is translated as CAWSSAGEAFF.

This clonotype was observed at least ten times. This sequence joins TRBV7-2 and TRBJ2-1, with D perhaps matching TRBD1 (6 bases). The V gene lost 5 bases and the J gene lost 5 bases, with 10 bases spanning the gap. Germline CDR1 is SGHTA and CDR2 is FQGNSA. CDR3 size: 13 residues. This CDR3 is CASSGQFNNEQFF. The CDR3 DNA sequence: TGTGCCAGCAGCGGACAGTTCAACAATGAGCAGTTCTTC.

The chain links TRBV9 to TRBJ2-5, with D perhaps matching TRBD1 or TRBD2 (5 bases each). Germline CDR1 SGDLS, CDR2 YYNGEE. V lost 3 bases to trimming and J lost 2 bases, with 14 bases between them. The CDR3 spans 15 residues. The CDR3 loop is CASSAGLRGQETQYF. For the CDR3, the DNA is TGTGCCAGCAGCGCCGGACTGAGGGGACAAGAGACCCAGTACTTC.

The V and J genes are TRBV29-1 and TRBJ2-1; a possible D gene is TRBD1 (7 bases). Per the germline V gene, CDR1 is SQVTM and CDR2 is ANQGSEA. There are 13 residues in the CDR3. V was cut by 4 bases and J by 5 bases, with 12 bases left in between. CDR3: CSVAEGANNEQFF. In DNA form, the CDR3 reads TGCAGCGTTGCGGAGGGGGCTAACAATGAGCAGTTCTTC.

The J gene is TRBJ2-7, the V gene TRBV5-1; the match to TRBD2 covers 10 bases. V shed 0 bases, J shed 1 base, and the junction held 19 bases outside the gene matches. The CDR3 loop spans 21 amino acids. Germline assignment: CDR1 SGHRS and CDR2 YFSETQ. CDR3 DNA sequence: TGCGCCAGCAGCTTGGCCAAGGGAACAGAACATACTAGCGGGGTATCCTACGAGCAGTACTTC. Protein sequence: CASSLAKGTEHTSGVSYEQYF.